This T cell receptor (beta chain) originates from a study of T cells in Graves' hyperthyroidism and ophthalmopathy. This clonotype was observed at least ten times. TCR beta CDR3 sequences were amplified from RNA transcripts. TCR CDR3 underwent first-round RT-PCR with the HTBI primer set. TCRdb used MiXCR to reprocess the multiplex PCR reads, holding one entry per CDR3 protein. This sample has about 640,000 distinct CDR3 sequences, with less than 25% found just once. This CDR3 is 17 amino acids long. Trimming shortened V by 5 bases and J by 8 bases, and 24 bases separated the two germline ends. Germline V gives CDR1 MNHNS, CDR2 SASEGT.

This receptor was obtained from a man aged 30 to 45 with Graves' ophthalmopathy. The chain joins TRBV6-1 to TRBJ1-4; a possible D gene is TRBD1 (6 bases). The sample was blood. CDR3 amino acids: CASSLQGGRGSFEKLFF. CDR3 nucleotides: TGTGCCAGCAGTTTACAGGGAGGTCGGGGATCCTTCGAAAAACTGTTTTTT.